These 8 T cell receptor beta chains originate from one sample sequenced in a study of blood T cell repertoires in COVID-19. The assay was immunoSEQ multiplex PCR, and TCRdb's table has in-frame clones only and misses some. The repertoire holds 35,000 to 50,000 clones, with approximately 80% as singletons. Material for sequencing was peripheral blood. The receptors originated from a human donor with acute or convalescent COVID-19. The donor label of this sample is uncertain.

The CDR3 loop reads CASSQDRLAGFYEQYF. CDR3 bases: TGTGCCAGCAGCCAAGATAGATTAGCGGGATTCTACGAGCAGTACTTC. The chain uses TRBV14 and TRBJ2-7, with 8 positions matching TRBD2. The CDR3 sequence is 16 residues long. V gave up 0 bases and J gave up 3 bases; unmatched junction bases: 7. Germline V gives CDR1 SGHDN, CDR2 FVKESK.

This sequence joins TRBV6-1 and TRBJ2-3; 9 nucleotides align to TRBD1. CDR3 length equals 15 residues. J lost 1 base, V lost 3 bases, and 2 bases had no gene match. The germline CDR1 and CDR2 sequences are MNHNS and SASEGT. The CDR3 DNA reads TGTGCCAGCAGTGACCGGGACAGGGGCACAGATACGCAGTATTTT. Its translation: CASSDRDRGTDTQYF.

The rearrangement uses TRBV7-2 and TRBJ2-1; TRBD2 aligns across 11 bases. Looked up from germline, CDR1 is SGHTA and CDR2 is FQGNSA. This CDR3 contains 17 residues. Germline trimming cut 7 bases from V and 5 bases from J; bases unmatched to any gene: 13. The CDR3 nucleotides are TGTGCCAGCACTGGGGTGGGGCTAGCGGGGGGACACAATGAGCAGTTCTTC. It is translated as CASTGVGLAGGHNEQFF.

The chain joins TRBV6-2 or TRBV6-3 to TRBJ1-5; tentative D call: TRBD1 (5 bases). The CDR3 spans 16 residues. Germline CDR1 is MNHEY and CDR2 is SVGEGT. V shed 5 bases and J shed 5 bases, with 19 bases lying between them. The CDR3 reads CASSPHGPGIYQPQHF. The CDR3 nucleotides are TGTGCCAGCAGTCCACACGGGCCAGGGATTTATCAGCCCCAGCATTTT.

This clone was detected once. V and J are TRBV6-2 or TRBV6-3 and TRBJ2-1, with a weak D call TRBD2 (5 bases). V gave up 5 bases and J gave up 10 bases, with 9 bases separating them. The germline CDR1 and CDR2 sequences are MNHEY and SVGEGT. This CDR3 is built from 11 residues. CDR3 amino acids: CASSRKREQFF. CDR3 DNA sequence: TGTGCCAGCAGTAGAAAGCGGGAGCAGTTCTTC.

This clone came up once. The chain uses TRBV18 and TRBJ2-7; 11 bases are shared with TRBD2. Germline V CDR1 and CDR2: KGHSH, LQKENI. Trimming at V came to 0 bases and at J to 4 bases, leaving 2 bases not matched to a gene. The CDR3 is 15 residues long. Here the CDR3 reads CASSPPASGRYEQYF. CDR3 sequence (DNA): TGTGCCAGCTCACCACCGGCTAGCGGGAGGTACGAGCAGTACTTC.

The chain is built from TRBV11-2 and TRBJ1-4, with 8 bases aligning to TRBD1. The CDR3 extends over 16 amino acids. J gave up 6 bases and V 1 base, and 7 bases lay outside the gene matches. CDR1 and CDR2 from the germline V gene are SGHAT and FQNNGV. The CDR3 region is CASSLGRAGGYEKLFF. The CDR3 coding sequence is TGTGCCAGCAGCTTAGGGAGGGCAGGGGGCTATGAAAAACTGTTTTTT. The entire variable domain, with the rest obtained from reference TRBV11-2 and TRBJ1-4, is as follows: EAGVAQSPRYKIIEKRQSVAFWCNPISGHATLYWYQQILGQGPKLLIQFQNNGVVDDSQLPKDRFSAERLKGVDSTLKIQPAKLEDSAVYLCASSLGRAGGYEKLFFGSGTQLSVL.

In DNA form, the CDR3 reads TGCGCCAGCAGCTGGACTAGCGGAGGCACAGATACGCAGTATTTT. Its translation is CASSWTSGGTDTQYF. The V call is TRBV5-1, the J call TRBJ2-3, with TRBD2 matching 10 bases. The CDR3 is 15 amino acids. V trimming: 3 bases; J trimming: 1 base; junction bases outside the gene matches: 2. Looked up from germline, CDR1 is SGHRS and CDR2 is YFSETQ.